The text below deals with one T cell receptor (beta chain). Its cognate antigen has yet to be identified. Base quality data are lacking; no much larger clone is found one base away. The data belong to a study of blood T cells in healthy people across ages (dated by TCRdb to 2015 to 2017). Notes on the research overall: Template switching captured roughly one uniquely barcoded TCR beta cDNA molecule per two T cells in model experiments. The study measured age-related changes in TCR beta repertoire diversity using deep sequencing normalized with unique cDNA molecular identifiers. The donors were divided into four age groups: young (average around 16 years), middle-aged (over 35), aged (about 62) and long-lived (about 79). To avoid experimental bias, donors of different ages were spread randomly across the sequencing lanes. The study analyzed two additional independent replicas of 1 million unique cDNA reads from the same blood draw for two donors, one aged 18 to 30 and one aged 80 or older.

The CDR3 measures 14 amino acids from cysteine to phenylalanine. Only the CDR3 DNA stays, 42 bases, in frame from base 1. Deletion took 7 bases off V and 6 bases off J, with a span of 13 bases between the germline ends. CDR1 and CDR2 are read off the germline V gene (reference sequence) as SEHNR and FQNEAQ. Donors were a few dozen systemically healthy Caucasian individuals from Russia aged about 6 to 100 years. Approximately 9.3 milliliters of peripheral blood were drawn from each donor into EDTA-treated Vacutainer tubes. Ficoll-Paque density-gradient centrifugation was used to isolate PBMCs, with at least 7 million obtained per sample. Total RNA, at least 5.5 micrograms per sample, was extracted from PBMCs with Trizol reagent. For every donor, an aliquot of PBMCs went through flow cytometry to measure the percentages of naive CD45RAhigh/CD27high T cells. Receptor libraries were prepared by 5' RACE. The instrument was an Illumina HiSeq 2500. The second PCR ran for about 6 to 11 cycles and used a J-beta primer mix along with a sample-barcoded 5' primer. A template-switch 5' adaptor carrying 12 random nucleotides introduced a unique molecular identifier onto each TCR beta cDNA molecule. At least 2.5 million CDR3-containing paired-end reads were obtained from each sample. First-strand cDNA was synthesized from all RNA with the Mint cDNA synthesis kit, primed by a TRBC-specific oligonucleotide. Following uracil-DNA glycosylase treatment, all cDNA underwent a first 18-cycle PCR with the universal primers M1SS and BC2_uni_R. The authors' analysis ran thus. Each sample was normalized by randomly selecting 1 million high-quality reads, each carrying a distinct molecular identifier. Reads sharing molecular identifiers were discarded rather than binned into consensus sequences. CDR3 identification, clonotype clustering and error correction used MiTCR with a Q25 quality threshold and the strictest error-elimination algorithm. A nonparametric unseen species model with Euler transformation was used to estimate a lower bound on total TCR beta diversity. The public sequencing data were trimmed at Q25 with fastp and processed into clonotypes with MiXCR by TCRdb, which kept only in-frame beta chains. Identical CDR3 protein sequences are pooled into one entry, listed with their most common genes and DNA. The V and J calls and clone size are TCRdb's, not the authors'. Counted in this sample were 1,500,000 or so distinct CDR3 sequences; 45% to 70% of them appeared once. The ten largest clones add up to about 6.7% of the sample.

Overall study results and their limits: Observed TCR beta diversity correlated strongly with the percentage of naive T cells measured by flow cytometry. Since profiling was done on bulk unsorted PBMCs, naive and antigen-experienced compartments could not be conclusively compared. The long-lived group showed more naive CD4+ T cells, fewer expanded clones and increased TCR diversity than the aged group, suggesting age selection. Because the CMV infection status of the donors was unknown, age-related changes in expanded clonotypes may potentially have been confounded. Estimates of total diversity from one million sequenced T cells were regarded as lower bounds and underestimates. As age increased, observed TCR beta diversity per million T cells dropped in a roughly linear way, and a significant reduction was already evident by age about 40.

The sequence was collected from a man aged 18 to 29 in good health. Sequenced input: blood. Rearrangement joined TRBV7-9 to TRBJ1-6; tentative D gene TRBD1, with 6 bases matching. The CDR3 amino acid sequence is: CASKRGDINSPLHF. The DNA sequence is TGTGCCAGCAAGAGGGGGGACATTAATTCACCCCTCCACTTT.